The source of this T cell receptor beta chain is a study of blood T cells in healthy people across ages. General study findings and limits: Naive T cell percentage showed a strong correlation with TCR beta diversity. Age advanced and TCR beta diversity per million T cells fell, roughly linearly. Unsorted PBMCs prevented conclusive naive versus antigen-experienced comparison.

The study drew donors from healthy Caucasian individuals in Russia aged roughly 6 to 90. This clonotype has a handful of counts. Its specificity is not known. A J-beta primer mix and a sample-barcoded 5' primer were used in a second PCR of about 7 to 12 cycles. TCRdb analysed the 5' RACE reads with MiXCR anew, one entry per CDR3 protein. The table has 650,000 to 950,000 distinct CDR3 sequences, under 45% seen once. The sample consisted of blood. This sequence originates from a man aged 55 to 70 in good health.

The CDR3 DNA is TGCGCCAGCAGCTTGTTACTAGCGGGGGAGACCCAGTACTTC. Amino acids: CASSLLLAGETQYF. This sequence joins TRBV5-1 and TRBJ2-5, with 10 positions matching TRBD2. V was clipped by 1 base and J by 5 bases; unmatched bases: 2. Per germline, CDR1 SGHRS and CDR2 YFSETQ. This CDR3 comprises 14 residues.